This T cell receptor (beta chain) was obtained from a study of blood T cell repertoires in COVID-19. The wider study: Sources were T cells, B-cell-depleted T cells, or PBMCs; the material itself was cDNA or gDNA.

Authors' processing steps: Reference gene primer amplification yielded estimated nucleated cell counts. TCRdb's copy holds only in-frame clones and misses some; the assay was immunoSEQ multiplex PCR. The V and J calls and clone size were taken over from that table, and D and trimming were inferred from the DNA. The sample holds approximately 290,000 clones; approximately 91% are singletons and the top ten take around 13%. This clone was picked up a small number of times. Germline V gene lookup returns CDR1 SGDLS and CDR2 YYNGEE. The ends lost 0 bases at V and 4 bases at J; junction bases unmatched: 4. The CDR3 runs to 15 residues.

Material: peripheral blood. This TCR was recovered from a woman in her sixties with acute or convalescent COVID-19. The V call is TRBV9, the J call TRBJ2-7; TRBD2 agrees at 10 bases. The CDR3 nucleotides are TGTGCCAGCAGCGTAGCGGCTAGCGGGAGATACGAGCAGTACTTC. Amino acid sequence: CASSVAASGRYEQYF.